This TCR beta chain was retrieved from a study of OX40 agonist ivuxolimab in advanced cancers. Repertoires were generated with immunoSEQ multiplex PCR, while TCRdb's copy carries only in-frame clones and drops some. The table shows 17,000 or so clones, with roughly 73% occurring only once. The CDR3 totals 16 residues. Per germline, CDR1 MDHEN and CDR2 SYDVKM. Germline trimming cut 3 bases from V and 1 base from J; bases unmatched to any gene: 6. The specimen comprised CD4+ or CD8+ T cells sorted from blood, sampled in a trial of the OX40 agonist ivuxolimab. The V call is TRBV28, the J call TRBJ2-5; 9 positions agree with TRBD1. The origin of this receptor is an adult with an advanced solid tumor such as melanoma, head and neck, liver or kidney cancer. The CDR3 spells CASSFQGTGIQETQYF. CDR3 DNA sequence: TGTGCCAGCAGTTTTCAAGGGACAGGGATCCAAGAGACCCAGTACTTC.